Listed below are T cell receptor beta chains from one sample, sequenced in a study of blood T cell repertoires in COVID-19. Sequencing was performed with immunoSEQ multiplex PCR; in TCRdb, only in-frame clones are kept and a portion is missing. The data show roughly 260,000 clones, 80% to 95% seen once. The sample comprised peripheral blood. Receptors originate from a person aged 18 to 35 with COVID-19, enrolled during active disease. Both conserved end residues are part of each CDR3. The D gene is left open where the match is weak. The size entry is marked missing in some rows and otherwise reads once, few, many or a size class.

>.|TRBJ1-5|TRBV18|.
TGTGCCAGCTCGTCCGGGTCCGGGAGCAATCAGCCCCAGCATTTT
CASSSGSGSNQPQHF
>TRBD1|TRBJ1-2|TRBV5-4|.
TGTGCCAGCAGCCAGGGACAGGGCGTTGGCTACACCTTC
CASSQGQGVGYTF
>TRBD1|TRBJ1-2|TRBV6-1|few
TGTGCCAGCAGTGAGGGACAGGGCCCTAACTATGGCTACACCTTC
CASSEGQGPNYGYTF
>.|TRBJ1-6|TRBV15|.
TGTGCCACCAGCAGAGATCGGCAGGAGGGAGCCCCCCTCCACTTT
CATSRDRQEGAPLHF
>.|TRBJ1-2|TRBV23-1|.
TGCGCCAGCAGTCAACCGGACGGGGGTTATGGCTACACCTTC
CASSQPDGGYGYTF
>.|TRBJ2-5|TRBV5-6|.
TGTGCCAGCAGTGGGGGCGCCGGGGAGACCCAGTACTTC
CASSGGAGETQYF
>.|TRBJ2-3|TRBV11-2|.
TGTGCCAGCAGCTTACAGGGTACTGCGAGCACAGATACGCAGTATTTT
CASSLQGTASTDTQYF
>.|TRBJ2-7|TRBV19|.
TGTGCCAGTACCATGGGGGCAGGCGGATCCTACGAGCAGTACTTC
CASTMGAGGSYEQYF
>.|TRBJ1-4|TRBV7-2|.
TGTGCCAGCAGCTTAGTCAGATCGTGGGAAAAACTGTTTTTT
CASSLVRSWEKLFF
>TRBD2|TRBJ2-7|TRBV27|.
TGTGCCAGCAGTTTCCGGGGGGGTTTGTATGAGCAGTACTTC
CASSFRGGLYEQYF
>.|TRBJ2-5|TRBV24-1|.
TGTGCCACCAGTGATTTGCTATCGGACGGACGTCGTAACGCCCGCGGGCAAAAGCAAGAGACCCAGTACTTC
CATSDLLSDGRRNARGQKQETQYF
>TRBD1|TRBJ1-2|TRBV19|.
TGTGCCAGTTCGAAGACGGGGACAGGGATGGGCTACACCTTC
CASSKTGTGMGYTF
>TRBD1|TRBJ1-5|TRBV7-7|.
TGTGCTAGCAGCCCAAGACAGGGGCAGGGACAGCCCCAGCATTTT
CASSPRQGQGQPQHF
>TRBD2|TRBJ2-3|TRBV25-1|.
TGTGCCAGCAGTGACCCTAGCGGTTCTAGCACAGATACGCAGTATTTT
CASSDPSGSSTDTQYF
>.|TRBJ1-2|TRBV14|once
TGTGCCAGCAGCCAGTACAGGGTGAATGGCTACACCTTC
CASSQYRVNGYTF
>.|TRBJ1-1|TRBV11-2|many
TGTGCCAGCAGCCAGGACCCTCAGGGATATAATGAAGCTTTCTTT
CASSQDPQGYNEAFF
>.|TRBJ1-4|TRBV5-4|.
TGTGCCAGCAGCTCCAGGGGAACGAATGAAAAACTGTTTTTT
CASSSRGTNEKLFF
>.|TRBJ1-2|TRBV29-1|.
TGCAGCGTTGAGGAGAATGAAGGGGTTGCTAGCTATGGCTACACCTTC
CSVEENEGVASYGYTF
>.|TRBJ2-2|TRBV7-9|.
TGTGCCAGCAGCTTAACAAGTTCGAACACCGGGGAGCTGTTTTTT
CASSLTSSNTGELFF
>TRBD1|TRBJ1-2|TRBV9|.
TGTGCCAGCAGCGTAACCGCTTTAGGACAGGGGGATGGCTACACCTTC
CASSVTALGQGDGYTF
>.|TRBJ1-2|TRBV3-1/TRBV3-2|.
TGTGCCAGCAGCCAAGGGGGTCAGGGCTTAGACTATGGCTACACCTTC
CASSQGGQGLDYGYTF
>.|TRBJ1-2|TRBV27|.
TGTGCCAGCAGTTCTGGAGGGAACTATGGCTACACCTTC
CASSSGGNYGYTF
>TRBD2|TRBJ2-1|TRBV6-1|.
TGTGCCAGCAGTGAAAAGGGACTAGCGGTCCTATTGGGGCTACAATATGAGCAGTTCTTC
CASSEKGLAVLLGLQYEQFF
>.|TRBJ2-1|TRBV5-3|.
TGTGCCAGAAGCTTGGTGCTCAGGGGCTATAACAATGAGCAGTTCTTC
CARSLVLRGYNNEQFF
>TRBD1|TRBJ1-4|TRBV27|.
TGTGCCAGCAGTCAAGGGACAGTTGGAGTGGAAAAACTGTTTTTT
CASSQGTVGVEKLFF
>.|TRBJ2-7|TRBV2|once
TGTGCCAGCACGATACCAAATACTGTTCGAAACGAGCAGTACTTC
CASTIPNTVRNEQYF
>TRBD2|TRBJ2-3|TRBV7-9|.
TGTGCCAGCAGCTTGGGGACTAGCTCGGATACGCAGTATTTT
CASSLGTSSDTQYF
>TRBD2|TRBJ2-1|TRBV3-1/TRBV3-2|.
TGTGCCAGCACCCAGACTAGCGGGAGGGCCAATGAGCAGTTCTTC
CASTQTSGRANEQFF
>TRBD1|TRBJ1-4|TRBV5-1|few
TGCGCCAGCAGCCCCGAGGGATTTTTGACAGGGACAGAAAAACTGTTTTTT
CASSPEGFLTGTEKLFF
>.|TRBJ2-1|TRBV7-2|.
.
CASVGLGTGVRQFF
>.|TRBJ1-5|TRBV10-3|.
TGTGCCATCAGTGAGAGCAGGGGTCAGCCCCAGCATTTT
CAISESRGQPQHF
>TRBD2|TRBJ2-7|TRBV29-1|.
TGCAGCGTTGAAGATCGCGGGACTAGCGGGAAGAAGAGCTCCTACGAGCAGTACTTC
CSVEDRGTSGKKSSYEQYF
>.|TRBJ2-5|TRBV5-1|.
TGCGCCAGCAGCTTGGAGGCCCCCGCGGGGGAGACCCAGTACTTC
CASSLEAPAGETQYF
>.|TRBJ2-7|TRBV29-1|.
TGCAGCGCCCTATTGGGAGACGAGCAGTACTTC
CSALLGDEQYF
>.|TRBJ1-4|TRBV25-1|.
TGTGCCAGCAGTGAATCACGGGTAGCAACTAATGAAAAACTGTTTTTT
CASSESRVATNEKLFF